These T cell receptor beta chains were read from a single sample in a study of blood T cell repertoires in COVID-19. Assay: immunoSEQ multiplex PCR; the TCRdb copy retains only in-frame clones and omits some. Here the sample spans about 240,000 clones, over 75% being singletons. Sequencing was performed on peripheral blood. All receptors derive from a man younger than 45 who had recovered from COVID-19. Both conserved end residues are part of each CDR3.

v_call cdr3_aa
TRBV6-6 CASASGLSTDTQYF
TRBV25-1 CASRSPGTGRRVNQPQHF
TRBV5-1 CASSLDASTGELFF
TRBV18 CASSPRAGDTGELFF
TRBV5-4 CASSLGQGRSPLHF
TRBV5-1 CASSTGLAGALGAGELFF
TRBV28 CASSPDTPRNTEAFF
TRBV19 CASSKDRGRNNEQFF
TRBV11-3 CASSLGGGGSPLHF
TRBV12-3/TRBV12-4 CASSTGETQYF